This T cell receptor (beta chain) is drawn from a study of identical twins (dated by TCRdb to 2015 to 2016). Context from the whole study: TCR alpha and beta repertoires from monozygotic twins, unrelated adults of various ages and cord blood were deep-sequenced to test whether fetal clonotypes persist. To rule out contamination, the twin experiments were replicated at different times with different library preparation protocols.

Only healthy Caucasian donors were included. Beyond this particular receptor, the publication reports: Compared with coincidental sharing between unrelated individuals, an excess of low generation-probability sequences was observed among out-of-frame TCR alpha sequences shared between twins. Because the same donors could not be followed over many years, the conclusions depended on cross-sectional statistical analysis. In beta out-of-frame sequences, excess twin sharing was weaker, because having fewer shared sequences lowered the signal-to-noise ratio. Abundant cord blood beta clonotypes carried fewer insertions; young adult naive repertoires showed a weaker similar trend, while memory repertoires showed none. Invariant T cells such as MAIT and iNKT could partly confound zero-insertion analyses, although diverse VJ usage argued against such confounding for most clonotypes. Recombination models systematically underestimated out-of-frame TCR alpha sharing in monozygotic twins but agreed with sharing between unrelated individuals.

This clonotype was observed a handful of times. Its antigen specificity is not known. Qualities for individual bases were not recorded, and no much larger clone is one base off. Library creation used 5' RACE. These reads were obtained on an Illumina HiSeq 2000. A universal primer binding site was added through template switching, and the final cDNA carried a unique molecular identifier so that TCR cDNA molecules could be counted accurately. Specific primers in the conserved constant-segment region were used to synthesize first-strand cDNA for the TCR alpha and beta chains. To control for contamination, every cDNA library carried two barcodes: a SMART-Mk sample barcode plus Illumina barcodes. TruSeq adapter sequences and Illumina sample barcodes were added in two successive PCR steps. TCR alpha and beta cDNA libraries were sequenced on the Illumina HiSeq platform with custom primers. On the authors' methods: MiGEC processed the raw reads to extract unique molecular identifiers, while MiXCR was used to determine the CDR3 positions. Recombination models were inferred per individual with the repgenHMM and IGoR tools using an EM algorithm. Shared clonotype analysis was performed with the tcR package in R, normalizing sharing by the product of cloneset sizes. To study raw recombination without the effects of thymic and clonal selection, out-of-frame nonproductive sequences were analyzed. The public reads were reprocessed in TCRdb via fastp at Q25 and MiXCR, keeping in-frame beta chains. Each CDR3 protein gets just one entry, which takes the most common genes and DNA from the rows behind it. These V and J calls originate from TCRdb's pipeline instead of the authors' own analysis. The sample includes 1.5 million to 2 million distinct CDR3 sequences, with under 35% observed a single time. The ten largest account for around 0.3% of the sample.

Including the terminal cysteine and phenylalanine, the CDR3 comprises 13 residues. Kept here is only the CDR3 DNA, which spans 39 bases and is read in frame from base 1. Deletion took 2 bases off V and 5 bases off J, with a span of 9 bases between the germline ends. This chain joins TRBV12-3 or TRBV12-4 to TRBJ2-5, with the D gene too uncertain to name. The receptor comes from a newborn girl in good health. Sequenced sample: cord blood. The CDR3 in this case is CASSLNIKETQYF. At the DNA level, the sequence is TGTGCCAGCAGTTTAAACATCAAGGAGACCCAGTACTTC.